The clone carrying this T cell receptor (beta chain) is large in the sample. Its antigen is undetermined. The sample belongs to a study of chemoradiotherapy in HPV16-positive cancers. Study observations and caveats: Better recurrence-free survival went with HPV-responsive T-cell expansion in HPV16-positive patients.

The CDR3 loop spans 18 amino acids. Germline CDR1 is SGHKS and CDR2 is YYEKEE (reference sequence). V was clipped by 1 base and J by 3 bases; unmatched bases: 8. The repertoire was sequenced with immunoSEQ multiplex PCR; TCRdb's copy has only in-frame clones and lacks some. The table shows about 12,000 clones, with 90% occurring only once. The biological material was taken from a patient who underwent chemoradiotherapy. The V gene is TRBV5-5, the J gene TRBJ2-1; 12 bases agree with TRBD2. This TCR was sampled from a human donor with HPV-associated anogenital cancer. CDR3 loop: CASSLTSGRPSIYNEQFF. DNA of the CDR3: TGTGCCAGCAGCTTGACTAGCGGGAGGCCCTCGATCTACAATGAGCAGTTCTTC.